This TCR beta chain was captured in a study of T cell clonotyping in hematopoietic cell transplantation. Points from the study as a whole: Few recipient clonotypes overlapped donors; over 97% were de novo at given depth.

TCRdb's copy holds only in-frame clones and misses some; the assay was immunoSEQ multiplex PCR. Of about 5,000 clones in the sample, roughly 93% were seen once. The V gene's germline CDR1 is SGHDT and CDR2 YYEEEE. Trimming took 3 bases from V and 3 from J, leaving 19 bases between them. This CDR3 spans 16 amino acids. The count of this clone is one. Its antigen is unknown. The TCR was taken from a female patient aged 50-65 years who had an allogeneic stem cell transplant from a related donor, so the T cells may come from the graft donor. Some clones in this sample may be carry-over from other donors' samples. The V and J genes are TRBV5-6 and TRBJ2-7; D may be TRBD2 (7 bases). The starting material was peripheral blood mononuclear cells, obtained 100 days after allogeneic stem cell transplant. The CDR3 DNA follows: TGTGCCAGCAGCTCCGAAGGGGGGGCGACACGCTACGAGCAGTACTTC. This translates into CASSSEGGATRYEQYF.